Below, 22 T cell receptor beta chains from the same sample are listed, as sequenced in a study of OX40 agonist ivuxolimab in advanced cancers. Measured with immunoSEQ multiplex PCR; TCRdb has only the in-frame clones, and not every one. The table lists some 60,000 clones, about nine tenths of them singletons, with around 2% in the top ten. Source: CD4+ or CD8+ T cells sorted from blood, taken in a trial of the OX40 agonist ivuxolimab. The origin of the receptors is an adult with an advanced solid tumor such as melanoma, head and neck, liver or kidney cancer.

The CDR3 protein is CASSLAVGVGNEQFF. In nucleotides, the CDR3 is TGCGCCAGCAGCCTGGCCGTCGGGGTAGGAAATGAGCAGTTCTTC. The rearrangement joins TRBV4-1 to TRBJ2-1, with D tentatively TRBD2 (5 bases). The germline V gene has CDR1 MGHRA and CDR2 YSYEKL. Trimming removed 4 bases from V and 7 bases from J, with 17 bases in between. CDR3 length equals 15 residues.

CDR3 bases: TGTGCCAGCAGTTTAACGAACACCATATATTTT. Encoded protein: CASSLTNTIYF. The chain uses TRBV28 and TRBJ1-3; D call uncertain. CDR1 and CDR2 (germline): MDHEN, SYDVKM. V was cut by 2 bases and J by 7 bases, with 3 bases left in between. The CDR3 totals 11 residues.

This CDR3 reads CASGLSLNTEAFF. CDR3 sequence (DNA): TGTGCCAGCGGTCTTTCTCTGAACACTGAAGCTTTCTTT. The gene calls are TRBV6-1 and TRBJ1-1; D is unclear. Per germline, CDR1 MNHNS and CDR2 SASEGT. V lost 8 bases, J lost 0 bases, and 10 bases lay in between. The CDR3 spans 13 residues.

This chain joins TRBV29-1 and TRBJ2-7, with D maybe TRBD2 (5 bases). V shed 4 bases and J shed 0 bases, with 7 bases lying between them. From germline, CDR1 is SQVTM and CDR2 ANQGSEA. This CDR3 has 12 residues. In DNA form, the CDR3 reads TGCAGCGTTGGTCGGGACTCCTACGAGCAGTACTTC. Its translation: CSVGRDSYEQYF.

The V and J genes are TRBV28 and TRBJ2-5; possible D gene TRBD2, 6 bases. The J call may be wrong; the DNA end is better matched by TRBJ2-7. CDR3 length equals 12 residues. The germline CDR1 and CDR2 sequences are MDHEN and SYDVKM. The CDR3 DNA follows: TGTGCCAGCAGATCGACTAGTGACGAGCAGTACTTC. This codes for CASRSTSDEQYF.

This rearrangement joins TRBV9 to TRBJ2-2, with a weak D call TRBD2 (5 bases). Between the trimmed V and J ends, which lost 0 bases and 0 bases, there was a span of 15 bases. CDR1 and CDR2 from the germline V gene are SGDLS and YYNGEE. The length of the CDR3 is 18 residues. The DNA for the CDR3 is TGTGCCAGCAGCGTAGAGGTGGGAGAAGCTCCGAACACCGGGGAGCTGTTTTTT. This translates into CASSVEVGEAPNTGELFF. The full variable domain, in which reference TRBV9 and TRBJ2-2 provide the parts outside the CDR3, is DSGVTQTPKHLITATGQRVTLRCSPRSGDLSVYWYQQSLDQGLQFLIQYYNGEERAKGNILERFSAQQFPDLHSELNLSSLELGDSALYFCASSVEVGEAPNTGELFFGEGSRLTVL.

This clone was recorded only once. This chain links TRBV28 with TRBJ1-2, with a possible D match to TRBD1 (5 bases). Looked up from germline, CDR1 is MDHEN and CDR2 is SYDVKM. The CDR3 is 16 amino acids. Trimming shortened V by 3 bases and J by 3 bases, and 17 bases separated the two germline ends. The CDR3, as DNA: TGTGCCAGCAGTTTGACGGGACCAGGGCAAGACTATGGCTACACCTTC. Its protein is CASSLTGPGQDYGYTF.

The chain combines TRBV28 with TRBJ2-2; D ambiguous. The CDR3 spans 16 residues. Germline V lookup: CDR1 MDHEN, CDR2 SYDVKM. V lost 4 bases and J 1 base, leaving 13 bases between the germline ends. The CDR3 loop is CASSSIDFLNTGELFF. The DNA for the CDR3 is TGTGCCAGCAGTTCCATCGATTTTTTGAACACCGGGGAGCTGTTTTTT.

The genes are TRBV7-9 and TRBJ1-3; no clear D. The CDR3 runs to 18 residues. Trimming pared 2 bases from V and 0 bases from J, leaving 17 bases between. CDR1 SEHNR and CDR2 FQNEAQ come from the germline V gene (reference sequence). CDR3 bases: TGTGCCAGCAGCTTACTTAGCCCCTTAAGAGACTCTGGAAACACCATATATTTT. The encoded protein is CASSLLSPLRDSGNTIYF.

As to this clone: Other nucleotide sequences from this sample produce the same CDR3. J is TRBJ1-2 and V is TRBV4-1; a possible D gene is TRBD1 (5 bases). The germline V gene has CDR1 MGHRA and CDR2 YSYEKL. Trimming cost V 1 base and J 8 bases, with 14 bases left between them. The CDR3 covers 14 residues. The CDR3: CASSQAGLSGGYTF. CDR3 sequence (DNA): TGCGCCAGCAGCCAAGCGGGACTCTCTGGGGGCTACACCTTC.

The rearrangement joins TRBV30 to TRBJ2-1; 8 bases agree with TRBD2. This CDR3 contains 16 residues. Per germline, CDR1 GTSNPN and CDR2 SVGIG (reference sequence). The V segment lost 2 bases and the J segment 7 bases; nucleotides outside the gene matches: 13. Written as DNA, the CDR3 is TGTGCCTGGAGTTCTTACGGACCGGGACTAGTGAATGAGCAGTTCTTC. Encoded protein: CAWSSYGPGLVNEQFF.

The gene calls are TRBV6-6 and TRBJ2-7; 11 nucleotides line up with TRBD1. Germline loops: CDR1 MNHNY, CDR2 SVGAGI (reference sequence). The trim removed 6 bases at V and 7 bases at J, leaving 8 bases unmatched. The CDR3 spans 14 residues. The CDR3 nucleotides read TGTGCCAGCAGAGTCGGACAGGGGGCAGGGGAGCAGTACTTC. This encodes CASRVGQGAGEQYF.

The rearrangement joins TRBV30 to TRBJ1-2, with no clear D. Germline values: CDR1 GTSNPN, CDR2 SVGIG (reference sequence). The V end was cut by 0 bases, the J end by 8 bases, with 13 bases between. The CDR3 extends over 13 amino acids. CDR3 bases: TGTGCCTGGAGTGTGGACCTCAGGTCGGGCTACACCTTC. It specifies CAWSVDLRSGYTF.

This sequence joins TRBV27 and TRBJ2-3; TRBD2 matches 8 bases. V shed 1 base, J shed 5 bases, and the junction held 5 bases outside the gene matches. The germline CDR1 and CDR2 sequences are MNHEY and SMNVEV (reference sequence). CDR3 size: 15 residues. This CDR3 is CASSLLREVKDTQYF. CDR3 nucleotides: TGTGCCAGCAGTTTATTGCGGGAGGTGAAAGATACGCAGTATTTT.

The J gene is TRBJ2-3, the V gene TRBV28; unclear D gene. CDR1 and CDR2 from the germline V gene are MDHEN and SYDVKM. The CDR3 runs 12 residues. Trimming took off 5 bases at V and 4 bases at J, with 7 bases between the two ends. CDR3 in DNA: TGTGCCAGCAGTCGTCAGGCAGATACGCAGTATTTT. Encoded protein: CASSRQADTQYF. The variable domain in full, with the rest retrieved from reference TRBV28 and TRBJ2-3, is DVKVTQSSRYLVKRTGEKVFLECVQDMDHENMFWYRQDPGLGLRLIYFSYDVKMKEKGDIPEGYSVSREKKERFSLILESASTNQTSMYLCASSRQADTQYFGPGTRLTVL.

The chain uses TRBV27 and TRBJ1-2; possible D gene TRBD1, 6 bases. With 6 bases removed from V and 6 bases from J, the gap between germline ends came to 20 bases. Germline V lookup: CDR1 MNHEY, CDR2 SMNVEV (reference sequence). The CDR3 consists of 15 residues. The CDR3 region is CASSPDLKTGNGYTF. CDR3 in DNA: TGTGCCAGCAGCCCCGACTTAAAAACAGGGAATGGCTACACCTTC.

This clone was seen more than once but under ten times. The chain joins TRBV2 to TRBJ2-5; the D gene could be TRBD1 or TRBD2 (5 bases each). The V end lost 6 bases, the J end lost 2 bases, and 13 bases lay between the germline ends. This CDR3 has 14 residues. Germline values: CDR1 SNHLY, CDR2 FYNNEI. The chain's CDR3 is CASRRQRGQETQYF. The CDR3 DNA follows: TGTGCCAGCAGAAGACAGCGAGGGCAAGAGACCCAGTACTTC.

V usage is TRBV7-3 and J usage is TRBJ2-2; 14 nucleotides line up with TRBD2. Trimming removed 5 bases from V and 4 bases from J; junction bases left unmatched: 9. This CDR3 is built from 18 residues. Per the germline V gene, CDR1 is SGHTA and CDR2 is FQGTGA. Written as DNA, the CDR3 is TGTGCCAGCAGCCTTCCGGGACTAGCGGGAGCGGGCACCGGGGAGCTGTTTTTT. Translating it yields CASSLPGLAGAGTGELFF.

The chain couples TRBV28 to TRBJ1-2; weak D call: TRBD1 (6 bases). CDR1 MDHEN and CDR2 SYDVKM come from the germline V gene. The V gene lost 7 bases and the J gene lost 5 bases, with 17 bases spanning the gap. CDR3 length: 14 amino acids. In DNA form, the CDR3 reads TGTGCCAGCATCAACAGGGTTGGGTTATATGGCTACACCTTC. Amino acid sequence: CASINRVGLYGYTF.

This clone was observed once. This rearrangement joins TRBV27 to TRBJ2-2; TRBD1 aligns across 12 bases. This CDR3 is built from 16 residues. The trim removed 5 bases at V and 8 bases at J, leaving 9 bases unmatched. Germline V gene lookup returns CDR1 MNHEY and CDR2 SMNVEV (reference sequence). The chain's CDR3 is CASSRTGQGALGELFF. CDR3 DNA sequence: TGTGCCAGCAGTCGCACGGGACAGGGGGCACTTGGGGAGCTGTTTTTT.

This chain links TRBV28 with TRBJ2-7, with 9 bases that match TRBD1. Germline assignment: CDR1 MDHEN and CDR2 SYDVKM. The CDR3 has 14 amino acids. V lost 5 bases and J lost 5; bases outside the gene matches: 7. CDR3 protein: CASSTGGETDEQYF. Written as DNA, the CDR3 is TGTGCCAGCAGTACAGGGGGCGAAACTGACGAGCAGTACTTC.

The chain links TRBV28 to TRBJ1-1; a weak D match, TRBD1 (5 bases). V lost 5 bases and J lost 1, with 8 bases in between. The CDR3 is 13 amino acids. The germline gives CDR1 MDHEN, CDR2 SYDVKM. The CDR3 loop reads CASSRGANTEAFF. In DNA, the CDR3 is TGTGCCAGCAGTAGGGGAGCGAACACTGAAGCTTTCTTT.